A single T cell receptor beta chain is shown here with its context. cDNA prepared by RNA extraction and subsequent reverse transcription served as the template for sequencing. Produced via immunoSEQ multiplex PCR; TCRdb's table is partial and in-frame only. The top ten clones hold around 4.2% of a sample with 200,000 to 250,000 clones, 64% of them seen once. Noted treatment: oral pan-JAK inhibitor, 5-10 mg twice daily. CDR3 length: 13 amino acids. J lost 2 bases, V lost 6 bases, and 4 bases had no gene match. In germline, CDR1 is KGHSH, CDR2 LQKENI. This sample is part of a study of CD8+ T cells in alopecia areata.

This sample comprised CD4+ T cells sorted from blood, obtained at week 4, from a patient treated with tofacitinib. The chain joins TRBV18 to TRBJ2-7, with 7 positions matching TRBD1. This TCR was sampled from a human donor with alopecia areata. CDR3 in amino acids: CASSRDRAYEQYF. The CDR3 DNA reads TGTGCCAGCTCCCGGGACAGAGCCTACGAGCAGTACTTC.